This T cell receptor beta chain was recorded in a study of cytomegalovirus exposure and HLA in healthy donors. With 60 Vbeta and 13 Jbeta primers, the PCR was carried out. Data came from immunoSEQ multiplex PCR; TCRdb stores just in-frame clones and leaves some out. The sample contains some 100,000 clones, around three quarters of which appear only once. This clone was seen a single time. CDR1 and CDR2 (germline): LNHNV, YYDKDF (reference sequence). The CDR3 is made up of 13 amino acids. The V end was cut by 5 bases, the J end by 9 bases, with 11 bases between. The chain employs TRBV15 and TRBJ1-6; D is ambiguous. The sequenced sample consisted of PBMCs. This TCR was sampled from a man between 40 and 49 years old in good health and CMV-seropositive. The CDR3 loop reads CATSGRDLSPLHF. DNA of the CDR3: TGTGCCACCAGCGGGAGGGATCTTTCACCCCTCCACTTT. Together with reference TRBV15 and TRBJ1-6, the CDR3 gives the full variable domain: DAMVIQNPRYQVTQFGKPVTLSCSQTLNHNVMYWYQQKSSQAPKLLFHYYDKDFNNEADTPDNFQSRRPNTSFCFLDIRSPGLGDTAMYLCATSGRDLSPLHFGNGTRLTVT.